A selection of T cell receptor beta chains follows, all from one sample in a study of cytomegalovirus exposure and HLA in healthy donors. Sequenced by immunoSEQ multiplex PCR; TCRdb stores in-frame clones only, minus some. The data show about 240,000 clones, roughly 85% seen once. The source material was PBMCs. Receptors originate from a girl aged 2-10 years in good health and CMV-seronegative. The CDR3 runs from the conserved cysteine through the conserved F or W. D genes are given only for firm matches. The size of a clone is reported for some rows only, either as once, few or many, or as a class for expanded clones.

CASSSPTGSRKETQYF,TGTGCCAGCAGTTCGCCGACAGGGTCGAGAAAAGAGACCCAGTACTTC,NA,TRBJ2-5,TRBD1,TRBV6-5
CASTLDMNTEAFF,TGTGCCAGCACGTTGGACATGAACACTGAAGCTTTCTTT,once,TRBJ1-1,NA,TRBV11-1
CASSLGQLAGLSYNEQFF,TGTGCCAGCAGCTTGGGCCAACTAGCGGGACTTTCCTACAATGAGCAGTTCTTC,NA,TRBJ2-1,TRBD2,TRBV5-8
CASSSRDIRYEQYF,TGTGCCAGCAGCTCCCGGGACATAAGATACGAGCAGTACTTC,NA,TRBJ2-7,NA,TRBV11-2
CASSEEGQGAIHEQFF,TGTGCCAGCAGTGAAGAAGGGCAGGGGGCTATCCATGAGCAGTTCTTC,once,TRBJ2-1,TRBD1,TRBV2
CATLLFRTGELFF,TGTGCCACTCTCCTCTTCCGCACCGGGGAGCTGTTTTTT,NA,TRBJ2-2,NA,TRBV6-1
CASSTTSGGARGEQFF,TGCGCCAGCAGCACCACTAGCGGGGGGGCCAGGGGGGAGCAGTTCTTC,NA,TRBJ2-1,TRBD2,TRBV5-1
CSSSLERGRSGANVLTF,TGTTCCAGCAGCTTAGAAAGGGGCCGTTCTGGGGCCAACGTCCTGACTTTC,NA,TRBJ2-6,NA,TRBV7-9
CASNDRGPYNEQFF,TGTGCCAGCAACGACAGGGGGCCCTACAATGAGCAGTTCTTC,NA,TRBJ2-1,TRBD1,TRBV7-9
CASSTRDSPPTNEKLFF,TGTGCCAGCAGTACCCGGGACAGCCCGCCAACTAATGAAAAACTGTTTTTT,NA,TRBJ1-4,TRBD1,TRBV28
CASRGWQANEKLFF,TGTGCCAGCAGAGGTTGGCAGGCTAATGAAAAACTGTTTTTT,NA,TRBJ1-4,NA,TRBV6-1
CASSSIWGVGATNEKLFF,TGTGCCAGCAGCTCCATCTGGGGGGTGGGAGCAACTAATGAAAAACTGTTTTTT,NA,TRBJ1-4,NA,TRBV7-6
CAWAKGGTNGYTF,TGTGCCTGGGCGAAAGGTGGGACAAATGGCTACACCTTC,NA,TRBJ1-2,NA,TRBV30
CASSLVTSGTGELFF,TGCGCCAGCAGCTTGGTCACCTCCGGCACCGGGGAGCTGTTTTTT,NA,TRBJ2-2,NA,TRBV5-1
CASSYTSGAQVNQPQHF,TGTGCCAGCAGCTATACCTCAGGGGCCCAAGTAAATCAGCCCCAGCATTTT,NA,TRBJ1-5,NA,TRBV5-6
CASSHQPSQGNEKLFF,TGCGCCAGCAGCCATCAACCTTCGCAGGGAAATGAAAAACTGTTTTTT,NA,TRBJ1-4,NA,TRBV5-1
CASSDPAGAYNEQFF,TGTGCCAGCAGTGATCCAGCGGGAGCTTACAATGAGCAGTTCTTC,NA,TRBJ2-1,TRBD2,TRBV6-1
CASSSLTSGRGGEQFF,TGTGCCAGCAGTTCGTTGACTAGCGGGAGAGGCGGTGAGCAGTTCTTC,NA,TRBJ2-1,TRBD2,TRBV5-6
CASSLIRVDRMRTGELFF,TGTGCCAGCAGTTTAATCCGGGTAGACAGGATGCGCACCGGGGAGCTGTTTTTT,once,TRBJ2-2,NA,TRBV27
CASRGSGRRTGELFF,TGCGCCAGCAGGGGAAGCGGGAGAAGAACCGGGGAGCTGTTTTTT,NA,TRBJ2-2,TRBD2,TRBV10-2
CSVWGRKRNEQFF,TGCAGCGTTTGGGGCAGGAAGAGGAATGAGCAGTTCTTC,NA,TRBJ2-1,NA,TRBV29-1
CASSQDPGTQETQYF,TGCGCCAGCAGCCAAGATCCGGGAACACAAGAGACCCAGTACTTC,NA,TRBJ2-5,NA,TRBV4-1
CASSFSAGIARGDTQYF,TGTGCCAGCAGTTTTTCGGCGGGGATAGCTAGGGGAGATACGCAGTATTTT,NA,TRBJ2-3,NA,TRBV27
CASSQVGTSSYEQYF,TGCGCCAGCAGCCAAGTGGGCACCTCATCCTACGAGCAGTACTTC,NA,TRBJ2-7,NA,TRBV4-1
CSERGLYGYTF,TGCAGCGAGCGGGGACTCTATGGCTACACCTTC,NA,TRBJ1-2,NA,TRBV29-1
CASSILTGAARDQPQHF,TGTGCCAGTAGTATATTGACAGGGGCCGCCAGGGATCAGCCCCAGCATTTT,NA,TRBJ1-5,TRBD1,TRBV19
CASSPNRNTEAFF,TGTGCCAGCTCACCAAACAGGAACACTGAAGCTTTCTTT,NA,TRBJ1-1,NA,TRBV18
CASSQVGQGEETQYF,TGCGCCAGCAGCCAAGTTGGGCAGGGGGAAGAGACCCAGTACTTC,NA,TRBJ2-5,TRBD1,TRBV4-1
CASSIQGVGTQYF,TGTGCCAGTAGTATTCAAGGGGTCGGGACCCAGTACTTC,NA,TRBJ2-5,NA,TRBV19
CASSDRAGAARGGYTF,TGTGCCAGCAGTGACAGGGCTGGAGCGGCCCGGGGGGGCTACACCTTC,once,TRBJ1-2,NA,TRBV6-1
CAWSVGTSGGANIQYF,TGTGCCTGGAGTGTCGGGACTAGCGGGGGGGCGAACATTCAGTACTTC,NA,TRBJ2-4,TRBD2,TRBV30
CASGEGTQYF,TGTGCCAGCGGAGAGGGGACCCAGTACTTC,NA,TRBJ2-5,NA,TRBV2
CAISRLARTSYEQYF,TGTGCCATCAGCAGACTAGCTCGAACTTCCTACGAGCAGTACTTC,NA,TRBJ2-7,TRBD2,TRBV10-3
CASSLQGAGGYIF,TGCGCCAGCAGCCTCCAGGGGGCTGGAGGCTACATCTTC,NA,TRBJ1-2,TRBD1,TRBV4-1
CASNSPGGYTF,TGTGCCAGCAATAGCCCCGGTGGCTACACCTTC,few,TRBJ1-2,NA,TRBV2
CAISPATSGVSYEQYF,TGTGCCATCAGTCCCGCCACTAGCGGGGTCTCCTACGAGCAGTACTTC,NA,TRBJ2-7,TRBD2,TRBV10-3
CASTLGQQNTEAFF,TGTGCCAGCACACTAGGACAGCAGAACACTGAAGCTTTCTTT,NA,TRBJ1-1,NA,TRBV18
CASIGGEYTYEQYF,TGTGCCAGCATAGGGGGGGAGTATACCTACGAGCAGTACTTC,NA,TRBJ2-7,NA,TRBV6-1
CASSFAGLVRNEQFF,TGTGCCAGCAGCTTCGCGGGACTAGTTAGGAATGAGCAGTTCTTC,NA,TRBJ2-1,TRBD2,TRBV7-9
CASSRTIAGGANEQFF,TGTGCCAGCAGCCGTACGATAGCGGGAGGAGCCAATGAGCAGTTCTTC,NA,TRBJ2-1,TRBD2,TRBV5-5
CASSLGTSVGFYEQYF,TGCGCCAGCAGCTTGGGGACTAGCGTGGGGTTTTACGAGCAGTACTTC,NA,TRBJ2-7,TRBD2,TRBV5-1
CATGPSGVISNQPQHF,TGTGCCACCGGACCCAGCGGAGTAATTAGCAATCAGCCCCAGCATTTT,NA,TRBJ1-5,NA,TRBV27
CATGLYEQYF,TGTGCCACGGGGTTATACGAGCAGTACTTC,NA,TRBJ2-7,NA,TRBV6-6
CASSVGDSLYEQYF,TGTGCCAGCAGCGTTGGGGACAGCCTCTACGAGCAGTACTTC,NA,TRBJ2-7,TRBD1,TRBV9
CATKGTGDRGNTEAFF,TGCGCCACCAAAGGCACGGGGGATCGGGGGAACACTGAAGCTTTCTTT,NA,TRBJ1-1,NA,TRBV5-1
CASGWGQATQGQFF,TGTGCCAGCGGTTGGGGACAGGCCACCCAAGGGCAGTTCTTC,NA,TRBJ2-1,TRBD1,TRBV7-3
CASSFSGGAGTDTQYF,TGTGCCAGCAGCTTTAGCGGGGGGGCCGGGACAGATACGCAGTATTTT,NA,TRBJ2-3,TRBD2,TRBV7-3
CASSLDRGPGELFF,TGTGCCAGCAGCTTGGACAGGGGTCCCGGGGAGCTGTTTTTT,NA,TRBJ2-2,TRBD1,TRBV5-4
CASSPGTGSFEQYF,TGTGCCAGCAGCCCCGGGACAGGGTCTTTCGAGCAGTACTTC,NA,TRBJ2-7,TRBD1,TRBV6-5
CAWSWVGTAAFF,TGTGCCTGGAGTTGGGTGGGCACAGCAGCTTTCTTT,once,TRBJ1-1,NA,TRBV30
CASSVGGGAREQFF,TGTGCCAGCAGCGTAGGCGGGGGGGCTCGAGAGCAGTTCTTC,NA,TRBJ2-1,TRBD2,TRBV9
CASSLVQGREKLFF,TGCGCTAGCAGCTTGGTACAGGGACGAGAAAAACTGTTTTTT,NA,TRBJ1-4,NA,TRBV5-1
CASSQPTTGNYGYTF,TGCGCCAGCAGCCAACCTACCACAGGAAACTATGGCTACACCTTC,NA,TRBJ1-2,NA,TRBV4-1
CASSTGGLNNSPLHF,TGCGCCAGCAGCACCGGGGGATTAAACAATTCACCCCTCCACTTT,once,TRBJ1-6,NA,TRBV5-1
CASSPDRSNQPQHF,TGTGCCAGCAGTCCGGACAGGTCCAATCAGCCCCAGCATTTT,NA,TRBJ1-5,TRBD1,TRBV2
CASRARRTGDSKIPPCNEQFF,TGTGCAAGTCGCGCTAGAAGGACAGGGGACTCGAAAATCCCCCCATGCAATGAGCAGTTCTTC,NA,TRBJ2-1,NA,TRBV12-2
CASSATGQGNQPQHF,TGTGCCAGCAGCGCAACAGGGCAGGGCAATCAGCCCCAGCATTTT,NA,TRBJ1-5,NA,TRBV2